This T cell receptor beta chain stems from a study of shared clonotypes between healthy human individuals. Study-wide results and limits: Limited genetic and exposure-history diversity came from having few donors.

Every subset's genomic DNA went evenly onto several immunoSEQ plates. Generated by immunoSEQ multiplex PCR, the TCRdb table keeps only in-frame clones and is missing some. The table includes fewer than 200,000 clones, around 93% detected once. The CDR3 extends over 17 amino acids. Trimming took 4 bases from V and 8 from J; bases not matched to a gene: 17. The germline gives CDR1 MNHEY, CDR2 SMNVEV (reference sequence). This clone has only one observation. Its antigen is unidentified. Among the donors, all were Caucasian adults who lived in Nashville, Tennessee. V gene TRBV27 combines with J gene TRBJ1-2; TRBD1 matches 9 bases. Sequencing input: naive CD4+ T cells sorted from blood. This sample's subset: CD45RA+ positively selected. The sequence was collected from a woman younger than 45 in good health. The CDR3 sequence: CASSSPSQQGARGGYTF. CDR3 coding DNA: TGTGCCAGCAGTTCACCGTCACAACAGGGGGCCCGGGGAGGCTACACCTTC.